This T cell receptor (beta chain) was observed in a study of T cells in tumors after PD-1 blockade. Study-level background: Patients received pembrolizumab 200 mg every 3 weeks or cemiplimab 350 mg every 2 weeks. Tumor samples yielded around 20-fold more depth than single-cell TCR sequencing. Whole-study results and caveats: Some novel exhausted tumor clones appeared in pre-treatment blood, suggesting peripheral recruitment.

Tumor or blood genomic DNA was sequenced, with inputs of about 616 ng to 6,004 ng. As concerns this clone: Its antigen is unknown.

Assay used: immunoSEQ multiplex PCR; TCRdb lists only in-frame clones, some missing. The sample has some 10,000 clones; more than 65% are singletons. This sequence was found in a human donor with basal cell carcinoma. This specimen was tumor tissue, taken after anti-PD-1 treatment.

The CDR3 protein is CASSPWRETQYF. Written as DNA, the CDR3 is TGTGCCAGCTCACCATGGCGGGAGACCCAGTACTTC. The chain combines TRBV18 with TRBJ2-5; no clear D. Germline values: CDR1 KGHSH, CDR2 LQKENI. The CDR3 loop spans 12 amino acids. V gave up 2 bases and J gave up 5 bases, with 6 bases separating them.